The clone carrying this T cell receptor beta chain is classed as medium-sized. CDR1 is WNHNN, CDR2 SYGVQD, per germline (reference sequence). Trimming took off 4 bases at V and 5 bases at J, with 11 bases between the two ends. This CDR3 region has 13 residues. Localized lung adenocarcinoma, a non-small cell lung cancer, affected the donors. This specimen belongs to a study of CD4 and CD8 cells across lung adenocarcinoma regions. TCRdb analysed the PCR reads with MiXCR anew, one entry per CDR3 protein. The sample has about 6,500 distinct CDR3 sequences; around 48% are singletons. The rearrangement joins TRBV10-1 to TRBJ2-5, with D possibly matching TRBD2 (7 bases). Material for sequencing was CD8+ T cells from the center of a lung tumor. The source is a female donor with lung adenocarcinoma. The CD4 and CD8 labels of this study may be unreliable. CDR3 nucleotide sequence: TGCGCCAGCAGTGGCCGGGGGGCGGAGACCCAGTACTTC. Its translation: CASSGRGAETQYF.